The entry below describes one T cell receptor (beta chain). In this sample, this clonotype turned up many times. Its antigen remains undetermined. Per-base qualities were not stored, and no clone one base away is much larger. The CDR3 sequence holds 16 residues, the cysteine and phenylalanine included. Solely the CDR3 DNA is kept, with 48 bases framed from the first base. Ends trimmed: V by 5 bases, J by 3 bases; bases unmatched to a gene: 8. Per the germline V gene, SGHTA is the CDR1 and FQGNSA is the CDR2. This sample was included in a study of glioma-infiltrating T cells (dated by TCRdb to between 2015 and 2016). Study-wide context: Glioma tissue, non-neoplastic brain tissue and matched peripheral blood mononuclear cells were used as sources from which TCR alpha- and beta-chain repertoires were sequenced. To measure divergence between tissue and blood T-cell populations, each tissue-infiltrating repertoire was compared with the peripheral blood repertoire of the same patient. Three low-grade glioma patients, several primary glioblastoma patients, and three non-glioma patients who contributed non-neoplastic brain tissue made up the paired cohort. On the study overall, not on this receptor specifically: Only a very small number of CDR3 sequences turned up in both tissue and blood, a result put down to high CDR3 diversity combined with limited sampling. VJ-independent divergence between tissue and blood was below expectation in non-neoplastic patients but above expectation in all gliomas, especially low-grade gliomas. Group comparisons were based on small numbers of patients: three non-neoplastic, three low-grade glioma and eight glioblastoma patients.

The iRepertoire nested amplicon-rescue multiplex PCR (arm-PCR) platform was used to amplify TCR alpha and beta CDR3 regions from RNA. The input for one-step reverse transcription and amplification was roughly 100-450 ng of either tissue mRNA or PBMC total RNA. Following bead purification, Illumina adapters were added by a secondary multiplex PCR, and the libraries were gel-purified between 200 and 400 bp. Demultiplexing relied on internal 6-nucleotide barcodes carried by the libraries. Sequencing of the libraries was done on an Illumina MiSeq using 2x220 or 2x250 nucleotide paired-end reads. Per the original workflow: FLASH 1.2.11 was used to merge paired reads, and BWA-MEM then aligned the reads to the GRCh37 human genome before TRA and TRB reads were extracted. V and J assignment used an IMGT-derived reference of cassette sequences and CDR3 motifs that included pseudogenes. Reads were translated in three frames, and productive CDR3s were defined by a C…FGXG motif without stop codons. Unique combinations of V-J cassette pair and CDR3 amino acid sequence were defined as clonotypes. Hamming distance filtering was applied to reads, with thresholds set by the sequence error rate of each sample in mapped regions. The raw public data were reprocessed by TCRdb itself: fastp quality trimming at Q25, MiXCR clonotype calling, in-frame beta chains only. Every CDR3 protein is listed once, alongside the most common genes and DNA of its rows. These V and J calls derive from TCRdb rather than the authors' analysis. A total of 90,000 to 110,000 distinct CDR3 sequences appear in this sample, 20% to 30% of them only once. Roughly a third of the sample is taken by the ten largest.

This TCR was recovered from a human donor with low-grade glioma or glioblastoma, undergoing nonglioma brain surgery, or in good health (not recorded which). The chain is encoded by TRBV7-2 joined to TRBJ2-4; a stretch of 9 junction bases matches TRBD1. The sequenced sample was glioma tissue, nonneoplastic brain tissue, or PBMCs (not recorded which). The CDR3 sequence is CASSPGTGRLKNIQYF. The DNA reads as follows: TGTGCCAGCAGCCCTGGGACAGGGCGGCTCAAAAACATTCAGTACTTC.